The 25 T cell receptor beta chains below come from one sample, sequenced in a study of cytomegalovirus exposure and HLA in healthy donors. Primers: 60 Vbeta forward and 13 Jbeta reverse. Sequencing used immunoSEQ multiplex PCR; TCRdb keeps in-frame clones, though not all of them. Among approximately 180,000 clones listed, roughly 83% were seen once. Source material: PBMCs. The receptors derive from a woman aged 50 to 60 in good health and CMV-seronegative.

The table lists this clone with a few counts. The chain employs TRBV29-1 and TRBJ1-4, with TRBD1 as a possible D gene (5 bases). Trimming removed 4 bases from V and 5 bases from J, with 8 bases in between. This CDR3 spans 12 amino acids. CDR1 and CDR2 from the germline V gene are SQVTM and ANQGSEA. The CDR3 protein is CSVGTQNEKLFF. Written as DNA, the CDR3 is TGCAGCGTTGGGACACAGAATGAAAAACTGTTTTTT.

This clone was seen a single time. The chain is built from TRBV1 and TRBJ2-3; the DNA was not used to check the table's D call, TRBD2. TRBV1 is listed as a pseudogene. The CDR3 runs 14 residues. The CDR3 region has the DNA TGCACCAGCAGCCCTTCACTACACACAGATACGCAGTATTTT. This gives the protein CTSSPSLHTDTQYF.

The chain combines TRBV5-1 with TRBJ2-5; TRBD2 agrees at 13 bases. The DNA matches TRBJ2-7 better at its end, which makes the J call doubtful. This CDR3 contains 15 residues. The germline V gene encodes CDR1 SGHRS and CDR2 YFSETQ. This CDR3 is CASSLLAGGGYEQYF. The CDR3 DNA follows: TGCGCCAGCAGCTTACTAGCGGGAGGGGGGTACGAGCAGTACTTC.

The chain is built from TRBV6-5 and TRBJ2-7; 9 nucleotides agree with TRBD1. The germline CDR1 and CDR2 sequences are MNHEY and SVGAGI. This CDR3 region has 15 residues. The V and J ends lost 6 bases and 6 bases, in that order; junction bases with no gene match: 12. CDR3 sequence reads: CASRGPGQGDSEQYF. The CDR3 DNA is TGTGCCAGCAGGGGACCGGGACAGGGTGACTCCGAGCAGTACTTC.

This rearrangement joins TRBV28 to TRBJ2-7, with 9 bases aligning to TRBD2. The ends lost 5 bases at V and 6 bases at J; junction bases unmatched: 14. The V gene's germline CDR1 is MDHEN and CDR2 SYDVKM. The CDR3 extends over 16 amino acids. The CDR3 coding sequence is TGTGCCAGCAGTCCCATTCAGGGACTAGCTCCTCGCGAGCAGTACTTC. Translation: CASSPIQGLAPREQYF.

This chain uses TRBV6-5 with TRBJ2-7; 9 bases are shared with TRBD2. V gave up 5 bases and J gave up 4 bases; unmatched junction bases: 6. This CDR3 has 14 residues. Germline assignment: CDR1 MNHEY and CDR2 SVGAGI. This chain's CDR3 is CASSERSGGYEQYF. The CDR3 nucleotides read TGTGCCAGCAGTGAACGTAGCGGGGGATACGAGCAGTACTTC.

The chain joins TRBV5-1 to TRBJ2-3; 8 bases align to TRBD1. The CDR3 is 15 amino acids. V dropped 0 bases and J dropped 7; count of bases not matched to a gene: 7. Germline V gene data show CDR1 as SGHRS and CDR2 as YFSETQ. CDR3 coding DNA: TGCGCCAGCAGCTTGGCGGCAGGGGGCGGTAATACGCAGTATTTT. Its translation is CASSLAAGGGNTQYF.

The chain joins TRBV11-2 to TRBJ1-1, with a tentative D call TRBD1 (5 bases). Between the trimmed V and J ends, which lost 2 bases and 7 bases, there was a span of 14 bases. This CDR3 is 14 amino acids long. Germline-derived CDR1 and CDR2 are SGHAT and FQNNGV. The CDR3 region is CASSLRPRGGEAFF. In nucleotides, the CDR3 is TGTGCCAGCAGCTTAAGGCCCCGGGGGGGTGAAGCTTTCTTT.

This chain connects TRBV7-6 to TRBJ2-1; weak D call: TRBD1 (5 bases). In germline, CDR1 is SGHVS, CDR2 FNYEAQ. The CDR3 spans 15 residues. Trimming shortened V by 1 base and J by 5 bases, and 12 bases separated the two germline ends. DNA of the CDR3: TGTGCCAGCAGCTTAGGGTCAGGGTTGGACAATGAGCAGTTCTTC. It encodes CASSLGSGLDNEQFF.

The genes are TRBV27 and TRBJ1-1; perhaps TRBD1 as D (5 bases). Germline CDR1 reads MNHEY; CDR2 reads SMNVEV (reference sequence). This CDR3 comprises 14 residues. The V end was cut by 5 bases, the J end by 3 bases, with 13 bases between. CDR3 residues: CASSATARHTEAFF. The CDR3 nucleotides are TGTGCCAGCAGTGCGACAGCCAGACACACTGAAGCTTTCTTT.

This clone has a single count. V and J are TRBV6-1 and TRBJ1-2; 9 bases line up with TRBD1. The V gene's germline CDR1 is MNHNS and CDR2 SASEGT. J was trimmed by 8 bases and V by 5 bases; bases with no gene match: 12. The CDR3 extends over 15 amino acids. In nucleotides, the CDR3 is TGTGCCAGCAGTATCCGGGACAGGGAAGTAGGGGGCTACACCTTC. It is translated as CASSIRDREVGGYTF.

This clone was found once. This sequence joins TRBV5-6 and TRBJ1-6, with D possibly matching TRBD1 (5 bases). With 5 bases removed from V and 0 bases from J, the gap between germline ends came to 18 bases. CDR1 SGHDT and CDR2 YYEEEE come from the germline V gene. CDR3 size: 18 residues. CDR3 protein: CASRYPKGRSSYNSPLHF. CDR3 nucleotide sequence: TGTGCCAGCAGATACCCTAAGGGGCGAAGCTCCTATAATTCACCCCTCCACTTT.

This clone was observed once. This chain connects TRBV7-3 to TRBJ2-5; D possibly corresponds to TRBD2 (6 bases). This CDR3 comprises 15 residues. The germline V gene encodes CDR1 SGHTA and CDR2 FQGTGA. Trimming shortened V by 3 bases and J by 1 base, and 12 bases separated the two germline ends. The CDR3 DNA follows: TGTGCCAGCAGCTTCCTTGGGGGGATCCAAGAGACCCAGTACTTC. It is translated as CASSFLGGIQETQYF.

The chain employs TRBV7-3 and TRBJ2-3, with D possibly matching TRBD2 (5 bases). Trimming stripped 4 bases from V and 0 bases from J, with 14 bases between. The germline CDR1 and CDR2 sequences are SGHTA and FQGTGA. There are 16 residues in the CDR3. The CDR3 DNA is TGTGCCAGCAGCTCCTCCTACCGGACTAGCACAGATACGCAGTATTTT. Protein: CASSSSYRTSTDTQYF.

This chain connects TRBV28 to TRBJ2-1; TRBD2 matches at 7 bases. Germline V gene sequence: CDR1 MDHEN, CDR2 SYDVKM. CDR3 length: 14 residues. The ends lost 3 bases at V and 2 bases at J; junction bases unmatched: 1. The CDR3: CASSFLAAYNEQFF. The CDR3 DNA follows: TGTGCCAGCAGTTTCCTAGCGGCCTACAATGAGCAGTTCTTC.

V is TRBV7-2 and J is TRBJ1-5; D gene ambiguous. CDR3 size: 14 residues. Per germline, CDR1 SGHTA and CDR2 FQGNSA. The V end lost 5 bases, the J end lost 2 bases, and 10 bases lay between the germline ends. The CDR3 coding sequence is TGTGCCAGCAGCCTCGCGGGTGGCAATCAGCCCCAGCATTTT. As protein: CASSLAGGNQPQHF. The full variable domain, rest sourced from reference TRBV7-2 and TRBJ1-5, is GAGVSQSPSNKVTEKGKDVELRCDPISGHTALYWYRQSLGQGLEFLIYFQGNSAPDKSGLPSDRFSAERTGGSVSTLTIQRTQQEDSAVYLCASSLAGGNQPQHFGDGTRLSIL.

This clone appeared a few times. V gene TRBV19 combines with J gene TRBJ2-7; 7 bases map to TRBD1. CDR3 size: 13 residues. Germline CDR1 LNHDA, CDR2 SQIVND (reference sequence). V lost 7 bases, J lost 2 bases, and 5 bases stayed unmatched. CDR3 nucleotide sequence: TGTGCCAGTACCGAGGGACAGACCTACGAGCAGTACTTC. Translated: CASTEGQTYEQYF.

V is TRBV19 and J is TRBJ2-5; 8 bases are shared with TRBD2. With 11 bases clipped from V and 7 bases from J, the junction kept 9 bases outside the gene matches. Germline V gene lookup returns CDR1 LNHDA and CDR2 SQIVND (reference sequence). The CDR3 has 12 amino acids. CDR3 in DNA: TGTGCCTCTGAGAGCGGGGGAGGGACCCAGTACTTC. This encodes CASESGGGTQYF.

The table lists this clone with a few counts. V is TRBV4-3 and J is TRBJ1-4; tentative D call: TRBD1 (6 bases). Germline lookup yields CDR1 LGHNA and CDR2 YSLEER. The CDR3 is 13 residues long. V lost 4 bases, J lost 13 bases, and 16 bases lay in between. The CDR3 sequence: CASSPTRGQLLFF. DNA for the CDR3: TGCGCCAGCAGCCCCACCAGGGGACAACTACTGTTTTTT.

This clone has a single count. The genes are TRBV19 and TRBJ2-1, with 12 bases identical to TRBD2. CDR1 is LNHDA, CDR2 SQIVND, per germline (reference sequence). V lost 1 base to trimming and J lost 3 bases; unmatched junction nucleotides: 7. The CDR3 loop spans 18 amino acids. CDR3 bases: TGTGCCAGTAGTATAGCTCCTAGCGGGAGGGCTTACTACAATGAGCAGTTCTTC. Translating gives CASSIAPSGRAYYNEQFF.

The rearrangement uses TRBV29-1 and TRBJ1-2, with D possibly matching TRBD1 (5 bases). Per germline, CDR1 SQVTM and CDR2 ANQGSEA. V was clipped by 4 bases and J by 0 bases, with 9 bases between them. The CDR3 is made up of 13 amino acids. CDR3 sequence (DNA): TGCAGCGTTGGAGTCAGGGCTAACTATGGCTACACCTTC. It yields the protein CSVGVRANYGYTF.

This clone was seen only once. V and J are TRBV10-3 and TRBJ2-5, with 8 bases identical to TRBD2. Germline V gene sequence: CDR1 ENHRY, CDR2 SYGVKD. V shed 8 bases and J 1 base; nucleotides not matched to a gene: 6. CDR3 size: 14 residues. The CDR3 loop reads CAIGERGLQETQYF. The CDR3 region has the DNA TGTGCCATCGGCGAGCGGGGGCTCCAAGAGACCCAGTACTTC.

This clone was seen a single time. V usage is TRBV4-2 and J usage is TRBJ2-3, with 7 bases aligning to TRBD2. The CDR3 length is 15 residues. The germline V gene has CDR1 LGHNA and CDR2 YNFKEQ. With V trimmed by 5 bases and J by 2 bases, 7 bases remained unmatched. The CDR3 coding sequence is TGTGCCAGCAGCTCACTCGGGGGGATCACAGATACGCAGTATTTT. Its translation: CASSSLGGITDTQYF.

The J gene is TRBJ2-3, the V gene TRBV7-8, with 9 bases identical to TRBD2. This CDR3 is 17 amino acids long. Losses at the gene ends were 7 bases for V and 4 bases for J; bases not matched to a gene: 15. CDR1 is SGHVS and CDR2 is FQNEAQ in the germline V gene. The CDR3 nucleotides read TGTGCCAGCACCATGGGGTGGGCGGGAGGGGCCCCAGATACGCAGTATTTT. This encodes CASTMGWAGGAPDTQYF.

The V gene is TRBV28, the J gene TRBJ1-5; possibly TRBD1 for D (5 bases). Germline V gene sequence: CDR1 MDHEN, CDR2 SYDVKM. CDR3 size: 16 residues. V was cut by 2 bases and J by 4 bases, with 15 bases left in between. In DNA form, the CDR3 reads TGTGCCAGCAGTTTACAGGGTCCTGCGGGGAATCAGCCCCAGCATTTT. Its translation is CASSLQGPAGNQPQHF.